Listed here are 3 T cell receptor beta chains from one sample, sequenced in a study of blood T cell repertoires in COVID-19. TCRdb's copy holds only in-frame clones and misses some; the assay was immunoSEQ multiplex PCR. The table has approximately 150,000 clones, over 75% seen once. Sequencing used PBMCs or T cells enriched from blood (not recorded which). These receptors all stem from a human donor with acute COVID-19. The donor label of this sample is uncertain.

V gene TRBV11-2 combines with J gene TRBJ1-1, with D perhaps TRBD1 (5 bases). The CDR3 runs 15 residues. In germline, CDR1 is SGHAT, CDR2 FQNNGV. The V and J ends lost 6 bases and 11 bases respectively, with 25 bases between them. The CDR3 nucleotides read TGTGCCAGCAGTTCAATCAAGGGGCCCCGGCGGATCGCTTTCTTT. Translating gives CASSSIKGPRRIAFF.

The V call is TRBV12-3 or TRBV12-4, the J call TRBJ2-3; possibly TRBD1 for D (5 bases). The CDR3 runs 13 residues. The germline V and J ends were trimmed by 0 bases and 6 bases, with 7 bases remaining between them. CDR3 loop: CASSLAQADTQYF. Here the CDR3 DNA reads TGTGCCAGCAGTTTAGCACAGGCGGATACGCAGTATTTT.

The V and J genes are TRBV5-8 and TRBJ1-1; D remains unclear. The germline V gene encodes CDR1 SGHTS and CDR2 YDEGEE. V was clipped by 2 bases and J by 0 bases, with 14 bases between them. The CDR3 spans 16 residues. CDR3 in amino acids: CASSLIREAMNTEAFF. The CDR3 DNA reads as TGTGCCAGCAGCTTAATCCGGGAGGCAATGAACACTGAAGCTTTCTTT.